Described below is a single TCR beta chain sequence and its context. As processed by the authors: How many nucleated cells were present was estimated from reference gene primer amplification. Method: immunoSEQ multiplex PCR; TCRdb's copy keeps in-frame clones and lacks some. V, J and clone size are those of that table, while D and trimming were read from the DNA. The sample has under 400,000 clones; 87% are singletons. Enrolment of Seattle patients took place during active infection, and they were followed longitudinally. These data are taken from a study of blood T cell repertoires in COVID-19. Overall study context: The United States, Italy and Spain were the sources of the acute and convalescent COVID-19 samples. The cDNA or gDNA used as material had been derived from T cells, B-cell-depleted T cells, or PBMCs.

CDR1 is LGHDT and CDR2 is YNNKEL in the germline V gene (reference sequence). The length of the CDR3 is 16 residues. Trimming cost V 1 base and J 2 bases, with 12 bases left between them. This clonotype was sampled from a woman aged 30 to 39 with COVID-19, enrolled during active disease. Sequenced: peripheral blood. V is TRBV3-1 (or the pseudogene TRBV3-2) and J is TRBJ1-5, with D tentatively TRBD1 (6 bases). The CDR3 spells CASSQGGGLGNQPQHF. CDR3 DNA sequence: TGTGCCAGCAGCCAAGGTGGGGGCTTAGGCAATCAGCCCCAGCATTTT.